The clone carrying this T cell receptor (beta chain) was counted only a few times. These data come from a study of T cell responses to AZD1222 COVID-19 vaccine. The table came from immunoSEQ multiplex PCR; TCRdb's copy has only in-frame clones and leaves some out. The sample includes around 160,000 clones, 80% to 90% of them seen just once. The V gene end was trimmed by 3 bases and the J gene end by 5 bases; junction bases not matched to a gene: 6. Germline assignment: CDR1 LGHDT and CDR2 YNNKEL (reference sequence). The CDR3 consists of 14 residues. The source is an adult in good health. This chain links TRBV3-1 (or the pseudogene TRBV3-2) with TRBJ2-5; 7 bases are shared with TRBD2. Here the sequenced sample was peripheral blood, taken on day 0 of AZD1222 vaccination. The CDR3 nucleotides read TGTGCCAGCAGCCATTGGCAGGGAGGGGAGACCCAGTACTTC. Residues: CASSHWQGGETQYF.